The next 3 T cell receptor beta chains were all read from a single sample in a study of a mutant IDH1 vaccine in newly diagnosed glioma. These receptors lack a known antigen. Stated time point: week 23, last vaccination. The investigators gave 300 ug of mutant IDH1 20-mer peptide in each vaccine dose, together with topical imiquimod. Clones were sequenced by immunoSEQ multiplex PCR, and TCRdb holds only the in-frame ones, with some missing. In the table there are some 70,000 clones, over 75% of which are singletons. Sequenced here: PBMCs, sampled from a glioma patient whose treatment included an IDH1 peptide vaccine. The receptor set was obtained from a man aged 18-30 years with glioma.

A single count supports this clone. This CDR3 is CASSPPMTGNTEAFF. In nucleotides, the CDR3 is TGTGCCAGCTCACCACCGATGACGGGGAACACTGAAGCTTTCTTT. This chain links TRBV18 with TRBJ1-1; D unclear. The germline gives CDR1 KGHSH, CDR2 LQKENI. V dropped 0 bases and J dropped 1 base, with 9 bases sitting between them. This CDR3 has 15 amino acids.

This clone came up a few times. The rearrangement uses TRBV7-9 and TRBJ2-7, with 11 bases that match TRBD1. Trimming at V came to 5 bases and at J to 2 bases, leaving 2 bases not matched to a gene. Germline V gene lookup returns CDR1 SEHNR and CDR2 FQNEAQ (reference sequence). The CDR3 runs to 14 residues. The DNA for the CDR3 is TGTGCCAGCAGCGCGGGACAGGGGGCCTACGAGCAGTACTTC. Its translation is CASSAGQGAYEQYF. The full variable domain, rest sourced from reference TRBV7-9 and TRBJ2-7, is DTGVSQNPRHKITKRGQNVTFRCDPISEHNRLYWYRQTLGQGPEFLTYFQNEAQLEKSRLLSDRFSAERPKGSFSTLEIQRTEQGDSAMYLCASSAGQGAYEQYFGPGTRLTVT.

CDR3 coding DNA: TGTGCCAGCAATCGGCAGTTCGGGGAGCTGTTTTTT. This gives the protein CASNRQFGELFF. The V and J genes are TRBV2 and TRBJ2-2; D is unresolved. Germline-derived CDR1 and CDR2 are SNHLY and FYNNEI. The V and J ends lost 7 bases and 7 bases respectively, with 10 bases between them. This CDR3 spans 12 amino acids.